Listed below are T cell receptor beta chains from one sample, sequenced in a study of shared clonotypes between healthy human individuals. The method was immunoSEQ multiplex PCR; TCRdb's version includes in-frame clones alone and lacks a portion of them. The repertoire holds 2,500,000 or so clones, with roughly 93% as singletons. The sequenced material came from naive CD4+ T cells from PBMCs. These receptors all come from a man aged 18 to 35 in good health. Some clones in this sample may be carry-over from other donors' samples. The conserved cysteine and the conserved F or W are not part of the CDR3 here.

V gene	J gene	CDR3 protein
TRBV7-6	TRBJ2-5	ASSLARLAGSETQY
TRBV18	TRBJ2-2	ASSNPQAGNTGELF
TRBV20-1	TRBJ1-1	SASLDTEAF
TRBV11-3	TRBJ2-1	ASSLGLNEQF
TRBV25-1	TRBJ1-3	ASSASGTGRNTIY
TRBV21-1	TRBJ1-4	ASTRDTTNEKLF
TRBV2	TRBJ2-1	ASSEALGPSSYNEQF
TRBV4-1	TRBJ2-6	ASSQRESGANVLT
TRBV28	TRBJ2-1	ASSLAGGSYNEQF
TRBV28	TRBJ2-1	ASRGAREQF
TRBV7-3	TRBJ2-3	ASSFGAGETDTQY
TRBV7-9	TRBJ2-7	ASSSPAGGPSEQY
TRBV5-1	TRBJ2-4	ASSLAGVDIQY
TRBV6-1	TRBJ1-5	ASELTANSNQPQH
TRBV5-6	TRBJ1-2	ASSSPGHYGGYT
TRBV5-5	TRBJ1-5	ASSPGSNQPQH
TRBV28	TRBJ2-1	ASSRIAGYNEQF
TRBV6-5	TRBJ1-2	ASSYSGTGGYGYT
TRBV4-3	TRBJ2-6	ASSQSRANVLT
TRBV2	TRBJ1-5	ASSPQVNSNQPQH
TRBV28	TRBJ1-3	ASSPPVSGAYGTIY
TRBV28	TRBJ2-4	ASSPGLLAKNIQY
TRBV7-7	TRBJ1-1	ASSPGTGDEAF
TRBV11-2	TRBJ2-7	ASSLAPQGAYEQY
TRBV18	TRBJ2-2	ASSPILVATGTGELF
TRBV27	TRBJ2-6	ASSFVALGVSGANVLT
TRBV18	TRBJ2-5	ASSPLAAITGGQETQY
TRBV6-1	TRBJ1-1	ASSEVIGNTEAF
TRBV9	TRBJ1-1	ASSVQAQNTEAF
TRBV4-1	TRBJ2-1	ASSQETAGGYNEQF
TRBV2	TRBJ1-5	ASTPDGSNQPQH
TRBV7-8	TRBJ1-2	ASSVYRVGYGYT
TRBV7-9	TRBJ1-2	ASSFSIYGYT
TRBV12-5	TRBJ1-3	ASGSGEGSGNTIY
TRBV30	TRBJ2-7	AWSRDRGGFEQY
TRBV18	TRBJ1-2	ASSPRQGADYGYT
TRBV6-6	TRBJ2-7	ASSLGGRGTYEQY
TRBV5-4	TRBJ2-7	ASSQRQGGTSGSFYEQY
TRBV7-6	TRBJ1-2	ASSPGINYGYT
TRBV4-1	TRBJ1-6	ASSQVPLPAPLH
TRBV5-1	TRBJ1-3	ASSLPVADGNTIY
TRBV15	TRBJ2-2	ATRIGGQNTGELF
TRBV6-4	TRBJ1-2	ASSETYRGNYGYT
TRBV6-5	TRBJ2-3	ASSRSGRDTQY
TRBV29-1	TRBJ2-1	SVGREGNEQF
TRBV2	TRBJ1-1	ASSVSPSSGNTEAF
TRBV19	TRBJ1-4	AITDIPHEKLF
TRBV5-5	TRBJ1-1	ASSLIPGQGRNTEAF
TRBV4-2	TRBJ2-4	ASSQDPAGGVGAKNIQY
TRBV6-5	TRBJ1-5	ASMAGEWSNQPQH
TRBV28	TRBJ2-5	ASKNRDRVRETQY
TRBV27	TRBJ2-6	ASSLRAQEPGANVLT
TRBV29-1	TRBJ2-1	SVPGGKGNEQF
TRBV28	TRBJ1-1	ASSPDPGHTEAF